This T cell receptor beta chain was observed in a study of regulatory T cells in long-lasting Graves disease. Points from the study as a whole: TCR diversity was lower in persistent Graves' patients than in newly diagnosed ones.

TCR beta libraries were built with iRepertoire HTBI primers and Arm-PCR of CDR3 regions. TCRdb re-analysed the multiplex PCR reads in MiXCR, keeping a single row per CDR3 protein. The sample has 240,000 or so distinct CDR3 sequences, around 20% seen once. Time point denoted: newly diagnosed GD, antithyroid drugs for less than 3 months. PBMCs were the source of the RNA used for TCR sequencing. CDR1 and CDR2 (germline): MNHGY, SVAAGI. The CDR3 contains 13 residues. Comment on this clonotype: Antigen: not known. A read error may produce the germline difference seen at one junction end.

The sequencing here drew on peripheral blood mononuclear cells (PBMCs), taken at new diagnosis, from a patient treated with antithyroid drugs. V is TRBV6-9 and J is TRBJ2-1, with D perhaps TRBD2 (6 bases). This sequence originates from a female donor with Graves disease. This CDR3 is CASRLGGADEQFF. In nucleotides, the CDR3 is TGCGCCAGCAGGCTGGGGGGAGCGGATGAGCAGTTCTTC.